These 4 T cell receptor beta chains originate from one sample sequenced in a study of blood T cell repertoires in COVID-19 (dated by TCRdb to about 2020). Library preparation employed the immunoSEQ multiplex PCR assay. Here the immuneACCESS table is served through TCRdb, limited to in-frame sequences with V and J called. Missing clones are a known gap in these copies; in checked studies unresolved V genes cover under half, and the rest lacks a known reason. Within this sample are about 280,000 clones, with 85% of them counted one time only. About 14% of the sample lies in the top ten. Specimen: peripheral blood. These receptors all come from a human donor in a cohort sampled during active COVID-19.

V is TRBV9 and J is TRBJ2-1; 9 nucleotides match TRBD1. CDR3 size: 15 residues. CDR1 and CDR2 from the germline V gene are SGDLS and YYNGEE. J was trimmed by 7 bases and V by 1 base; bases with no gene match: 6. This chain's CDR3 is CASSVTGGPENEQFF. CDR3 nucleotide sequence: TGTGCCAGCAGCGTAACAGGGGGCCCAGAGAATGAGCAGTTCTTC.

V is TRBV7-9 and J is TRBJ2-3; TRBD1 aligns across 8 bases. Germline values: CDR1 SEHNR, CDR2 FQNEAQ (reference sequence). V gave up 2 bases and J gave up 14 bases; unmatched junction bases: 9. This CDR3 is built from 13 residues. The CDR3 sequence: CASSLNPGTGPYF. CDR3 DNA sequence: TGTGCCAGCAGCTTAAATCCCGGGACAGGTCCGTATTTT.

The V call is TRBV6-5, the J call TRBJ2-1; 8 bases agree with TRBD1. Germline CDR1 is MNHEY and CDR2 is SVGAGI. The CDR3 runs to 14 residues. Trimming took 6 bases from V and 4 from J; bases not matched to a gene: 5. The CDR3 loop is CASRPGQVYNEQFF. The DNA for the CDR3 is TGTGCCAGCAGGCCGGGACAGGTTTACAATGAGCAGTTCTTC.

V is TRBV10-3 and J is TRBJ2-1; 7 positions agree with TRBD1. CDR1 and CDR2 from the germline V gene are ENHRY and SYGVKD. With 10 bases clipped from V and 8 bases from J, the junction kept 8 bases outside the gene matches. The CDR3 extends over 12 amino acids. CDR3 DNA sequence: TGTGCCACCGAACGACAGGGACATGAGCAGTTCTTC. Translating gives CATERQGHEQFF.